A single sample gave rise to the 27 T cell receptor beta chains below, sequenced in a study of blood T cells in healthy people across ages. For the second PCR, which ran for roughly 6 to 12 cycles, a sample-barcoded 5' primer and a J-beta primer mix were used. In TCRdb, the 5' RACE reads were re-called with MiXCR into one record per CDR3 protein. The table lists 980,000 or so distinct CDR3 sequences, about 48% of them singletons. The sample comprised blood. These receptor sequences come from a man aged 25 to 45 in good health.

Only one count was recorded for this clonotype. V usage is TRBV6-1 and J usage is TRBJ1-1; TRBD1 is a possible D gene (6 bases). Germline V CDR1 and CDR2: MNHNS, SASEGT. V lost 2 bases and J 4 bases, leaving 14 bases between the germline ends. CDR3 length: 15 residues. The DNA of the CDR3 is TGTGCCAGCAGTGAACAGGGGAAGGGGAGCACTGAAGCTTTCTTT. Protein product: CASSEQGKGSTEAFF.

The V gene is TRBV4-3, the J gene TRBJ1-5; a possible D gene is TRBD1 (5 bases). Per the germline V gene, CDR1 is LGHNA and CDR2 is YSLEER. This CDR3 has 16 residues. V was cut by 0 bases and J by 1 base, with 10 bases left in between. This chain's CDR3 is CASSQEAAGSNQPQHF. For the CDR3, the DNA is TGCGCCAGCAGCCAAGAGGCGGCAGGGAGCAATCAGCCCCAGCATTTT.

This clonotype was observed a few times. The V and J genes are TRBV7-2 and TRBJ2-7; TRBD2 aligns across 8 bases. V lost 3 bases, J lost 3 bases, and 4 bases stayed unmatched. This CDR3 contains 14 residues. Germline CDR1 SGHTA, CDR2 FQGNSA. CDR3 in amino acids: CASSFGRDYYEQYF. The CDR3, as DNA: TGTGCCAGCAGCTTCGGGAGGGACTACTACGAGCAGTACTTC.

The chain links TRBV9 to TRBJ1-2; D gene unclear. Germline V lookup: CDR1 SGDLS, CDR2 YYNGEE. The CDR3 runs 13 residues. The V and J ends lost 3 bases and 0 bases respectively, with 6 bases between them. This chain's CDR3 is CASSATANYGYTF. The CDR3 nucleotides read TGTGCCAGCAGCGCCACAGCTAACTATGGCTACACCTTC.

This clonotype turned up a few times. The rearrangement links TRBV12-3 or TRBV12-4 to TRBJ1-5; D uncertain. V was clipped by 1 base and J by 1 base, with 5 bases between them. There are 14 residues in the CDR3. This CDR3 is CASSLGKSNQPQHF. The DNA of the CDR3 is TGTGCCAGCAGTTTAGGGAAAAGCAATCAGCCCCAGCATTTT.

Of note for this clonotype: At one of its ends the junction is not consistent with the germline gene, which may arise from a read error. The V gene is TRBV24-1, the J gene TRBJ2-3; 8 nucleotides line up with TRBD1. CDR1 KGHDR and CDR2 SFDVKD come from the germline V gene. CDR3 length: 14 amino acids. This chain's CDR3 is CATGAGGSPDMQYF. In nucleotides, the CDR3 is TGTGCCACCGGCGCAGGGGGCTCTCCAGATATGCAGTATTTT.

The chain joins TRBV7-2 to TRBJ1-6; 9 nucleotides line up with TRBD1. This CDR3 region has 15 residues. The V and J ends lost 7 bases and 6 bases, in that order; junction bases with no gene match: 7. The germline gives CDR1 SGHTA, CDR2 FQGNSA. CDR3 region: CASTPRQGGNSPLHF. The CDR3 bases are TGTGCCAGCACTCCAAGACAGGGGGGTAATTCACCCCTCCACTTT.

This clonotype was observed a handful of times. The J gene is TRBJ2-3, the V gene TRBV11-2; tentatively, D is TRBD2 (7 bases). The CDR3 spans 12 residues. The germline V and J ends were trimmed by 8 bases and 4 bases, with 10 bases remaining between them. The germline V gene encodes CDR1 SGHAT and CDR2 FQNNGV. The CDR3 here is CASLGGPDTQYF. The CDR3 DNA follows: TGTGCCAGCCTCGGGGGGCCAGATACGCAGTATTTT.

The V and J genes are TRBV5-1 and TRBJ1-2; the match to TRBD1 covers 7 bases. This CDR3 is 15 amino acids long. V trimming: 4 bases; J trimming: 3 bases; junction bases outside the gene matches: 9. Looked up from germline, CDR1 is SGHRS and CDR2 is YFSETQ. CDR3 protein: CASSRRQGADYGYTF. The CDR3 coding sequence is TGCGCCAGCAGCAGACGACAGGGAGCGGACTATGGCTACACCTTC.

A few counts support this clonotype. The rearrangement joins TRBV15 to TRBJ1-2; no clear D gene. The CDR3 contains 15 residues. Germline loops: CDR1 LNHNV, CDR2 YYDKDF (reference sequence). Trimming took 0 bases from V and 0 from J, leaving 8 bases between them. The CDR3 region is CATSRDRATNYGYTF. CDR3 nucleotide sequence: TGTGCCACCAGCAGAGATCGGGCCACTAACTATGGCTACACCTTC.

J is TRBJ1-6 and V is TRBV30; D call uncertain. The CDR3 runs to 13 residues. Germline lookup yields CDR1 GTSNPN and CDR2 SVGIG (reference sequence). V was shortened by 5 bases and J by 10 bases, with 15 bases between the two germline ends. The CDR3 here is CAWGRGRGSPLHF. CDR3 nucleotide sequence: TGTGCCTGGGGGCGAGGGAGAGGCTCACCCCTCCACTTT.

This clonotype was detected a few times. The chain links TRBV4-3 to TRBJ2-5, with 8 bases lining up with TRBD1. V gave up 3 bases and J gave up 4 bases; unmatched junction bases: 7. Germline lookup yields CDR1 LGHNA and CDR2 YSLEER. The CDR3 spans 15 residues. The CDR3 sequence is CASSQSTGGGETQYF. In DNA form, the CDR3 reads TGCGCCAGCAGCCAGTCTACAGGGGGTGGAGAGACCCAGTACTTC.

This chain uses TRBV7-2 with TRBJ2-1; D may be TRBD1 or TRBD2 (6 bases each). V was clipped by 4 bases and J by 9 bases, with 13 bases between them. The CDR3 extends over 13 amino acids. Per the germline V gene, CDR1 is SGHTA and CDR2 is FQGNSA. Here the CDR3 DNA reads TGTGCCAGCAGCTGGCCGGGGGCAGGTGAGCAGTTCTTC. This sequence encodes CASSWPGAGEQFF.

This clonotype turned up a few times. The chain combines TRBV12-3 or TRBV12-4 with TRBJ2-5; possibly TRBD1 for D (6 bases). The ends were cut back, 4 bases at V and 1 base at J, with 13 bases in the middle. The CDR3 is made up of 15 amino acids. CDR3 DNA: TGTGCCAGCAGTTCGAGTTACAGGGCCCAAGAGACCCAGTACTTC. It encodes CASSSSYRAQETQYF.

The chain has TRBV20-1 and TRBJ1-4; D is ambiguous. Per the germline V gene, CDR1 is DFQATT and CDR2 is SNEGSKA (reference sequence). The CDR3 is made up of 14 amino acids. The V gene lost 3 bases and the J gene lost 2 bases, with 10 bases spanning the gap. The CDR3 region is CSARISSTNEKLFF. The CDR3, as DNA: TGCAGTGCTAGGATTAGTTCGACTAATGAAAAACTGTTTTTT.

This clonotype was recorded once. The rearrangement links TRBV12-3 or TRBV12-4 to TRBJ2-7; D might be TRBD2 (5 bases). The CDR3 spans 11 residues. V was shortened by 6 bases and J by 12 bases, with 15 bases between the two germline ends. The CDR3 bases are TGTGCCAGCAGCCGAGGGAGTAGCCCGTACTTC. Protein sequence: CASSRGSSPYF.

CDR3 coding DNA: TGCAGTGCTAGAGGACAGGCTAGAGAGACCCAGTACTTC. Translated: CSARGQARETQYF. This sequence joins TRBV20-1 and TRBJ2-5; TRBD1 might be the D (6 bases). This CDR3 has 13 residues. Trimming took 1 base from V and 4 from J, leaving 10 bases between them. The germline CDR1 and CDR2 sequences are DFQATT and SNEGSKA (reference sequence).

The V gene is TRBV28, the J gene TRBJ2-1; D is possibly TRBD1 (5 bases). The CDR3 consists of 17 residues. V was trimmed by 5 bases and J by 2 bases, leaving 19 bases between them. Germline CDR1 reads MDHEN; CDR2 reads SYDVKM. CDR3 in DNA: TGTGCCAGCAGTCTGGGCCGAGCCAGGGTGACCTACAATGAGCAGTTCTTC. Translated: CASSLGRARVTYNEQFF.

Only a few counts were recorded for this clonotype. The J gene is TRBJ2-3, the V gene TRBV7-2; 12 nucleotides agree with TRBD2. J gave up 0 bases and V 4 bases, and 2 bases lay outside the gene matches. Germline assignment: CDR1 SGHTA and CDR2 FQGNSA. CDR3 size: 16 residues. The CDR3 here is CASSSSGGASTDTQYF. The CDR3, as DNA: TGTGCCAGCAGCTCTAGCGGGGGGGCTAGCACAGATACGCAGTATTTT. Complete variable domain (other parts from reference TRBV7-2 and TRBJ2-3): GAGVSQSPSNKVTEKGKDVELRCDPISGHTALYWYRQSLGQGLEFLIYFQGNSAPDKSGLPSDRFSAERTGGSVSTLTIQRTQQEDSAVYLCASSSSGGASTDTQYFGPGTRLTVL.

This chain links TRBV20-1 with TRBJ2-1; 8 positions agree with TRBD2. Germline trimming cut 3 bases from V and 7 bases from J; bases unmatched to any gene: 11. The CDR3 has 15 amino acids. Looked up from germline, CDR1 is DFQATT and CDR2 is SNEGSKA (reference sequence). CDR3 amino acids: CSASKAAGGLNEQFF. The CDR3 region has the DNA TGCAGTGCTAGTAAGGCGGCGGGGGGTCTGAATGAGCAGTTCTTC.

In DNA, the CDR3 is TGCAGTGCTCAGGCCTATTTGACAGGGAACACTGAAGCTTTCTTT. Its translation is CSAQAYLTGNTEAFF. The rearrangement joins TRBV20-1 to TRBJ1-1; tentative D call: TRBD1 (6 bases). CDR3 length equals 15 residues. Germline V gene data show CDR1 as DFQATT and CDR2 as SNEGSKA (reference sequence). Deletions cut 5 bases from V and 1 base from J, with 17 bases between.

This sequence joins TRBV4-1 and TRBJ2-3; D assignment may be TRBD1 or TRBD2 (5 bases each). The CDR3 is 19 amino acids. CDR1 MGHRA and CDR2 YSYEKL come from the germline V gene. Trimming pared 4 bases from V and 4 bases from J, leaving 27 bases between. The CDR3: CASSPILPGTGSPPDTQYF. The CDR3 DNA is TGCGCCAGCAGCCCCATCCTTCCCGGGACCGGTTCTCCCCCAGATACGCAGTATTTT.

The CDR3 nucleotides read TGCGCCAGCAGCGTGGGGCTCGAGCAGTACTTC. Amino acid sequence: CASSVGLEQYF. The J gene is TRBJ2-5, the V gene TRBV5-1, with a tentative D call TRBD1 (5 bases). Gene TRBJ2-7 matches the end of the DNA better, so the J call may be wrong. The CDR3 covers 11 residues. Germline-derived CDR1 and CDR2 are SGHRS and YFSETQ.

The rearrangement joins TRBV6-1 to TRBJ1-5; a possible D gene is TRBD1 (5 bases). Trimming pared 3 bases from V and 6 bases from J, leaving 9 bases between. The length of the CDR3 is 13 residues. Germline CDR1 reads MNHNS; CDR2 reads SASEGT. The CDR3 nucleotides read TGTGCCAGCAGTGATGACAGAGGTCAGCCCCAGCATTTT. It translates to CASSDDRGQPQHF.

A few counts support this clonotype. The chain's CDR3 is CASSLRGDGTDTQYF. CDR3 DNA: TGCGCCAGCAGCTTGCGGGGGGACGGTACAGATACGCAGTATTTT. The V call is TRBV5-1, the J call TRBJ2-3; 7 bases are shared with TRBD2. Losses at the gene ends were 1 base for V and 3 bases for J; bases not matched to a gene: 5. CDR3 length: 15 residues. In germline, CDR1 is SGHRS, CDR2 YFSETQ.

This clonotype was observed a few times. The chain recombines TRBV5-1 with TRBJ2-3, with D perhaps given as TRBD1 or TRBD2 (5 bases each). The ends were cut back, 4 bases at V and 1 base at J, with 13 bases in the middle. There are 15 residues in the CDR3. In germline, CDR1 is SGHRS, CDR2 YFSETQ. CDR3 amino acids: CASSLEVGRTDTQYF. CDR3 nucleotides: TGCGCCAGCAGCCTCGAGGTGGGACGCACAGATACGCAGTATTTT.

This rearrangement joins TRBV15 to TRBJ1-3, with 9 bases fitting TRBD1. CDR1 is LNHNV and CDR2 is YYDKDF in the germline V gene (reference sequence). This CDR3 has 16 residues. Losses at the gene ends were 2 bases for V and 11 bases for J; bases not matched to a gene: 13. CDR3 in DNA: TGTGCCACCAGCAGACCGACGGGACAGGGAAGGTGCCCCATATATTTT. This translates into CATSRPTGQGRCPIYF. The full variable domain, rest sourced from reference TRBV15 and TRBJ1-3, is DAMVIQNPRYQVTQFGKPVTLSCSQTLNHNVMYWYQQKSSQAPKLLFHYYDKDFNNEADTPDNFQSRRPNTSFCFLDIRSPGLGDTAMYLCATSRPTGQGRCPIYFGEGSWLTVV.